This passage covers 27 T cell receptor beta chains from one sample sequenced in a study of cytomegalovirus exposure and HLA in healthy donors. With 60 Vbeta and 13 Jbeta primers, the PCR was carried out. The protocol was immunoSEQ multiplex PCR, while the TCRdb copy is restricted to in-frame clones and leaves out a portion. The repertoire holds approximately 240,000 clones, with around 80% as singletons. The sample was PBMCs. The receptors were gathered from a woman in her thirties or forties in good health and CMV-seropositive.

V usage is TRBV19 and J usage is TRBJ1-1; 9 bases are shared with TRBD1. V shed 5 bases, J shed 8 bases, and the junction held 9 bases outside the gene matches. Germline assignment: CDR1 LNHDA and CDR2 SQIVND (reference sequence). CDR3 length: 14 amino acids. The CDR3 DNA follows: TGTGCCAGTAGTGTGCCGGGACAGGGAAGGGAAGCTTTCTTT. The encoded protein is CASSVPGQGREAFF.

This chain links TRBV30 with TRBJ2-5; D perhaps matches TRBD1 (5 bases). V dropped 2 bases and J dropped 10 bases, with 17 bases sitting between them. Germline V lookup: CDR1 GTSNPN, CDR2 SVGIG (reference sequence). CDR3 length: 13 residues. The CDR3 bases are TGTGCCTGGAGTTGGGGCGGAACCTCGAGCCAGTACTTC. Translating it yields CAWSWGGTSSQYF.

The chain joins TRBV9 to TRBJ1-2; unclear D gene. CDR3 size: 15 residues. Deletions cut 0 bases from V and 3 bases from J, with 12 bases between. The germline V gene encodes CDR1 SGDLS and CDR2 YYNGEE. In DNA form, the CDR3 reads TGTGCCAGCAGCGTAGGTGGAGATTACTACTATGGCTACACCTTC. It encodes CASSVGGDYYYGYTF.

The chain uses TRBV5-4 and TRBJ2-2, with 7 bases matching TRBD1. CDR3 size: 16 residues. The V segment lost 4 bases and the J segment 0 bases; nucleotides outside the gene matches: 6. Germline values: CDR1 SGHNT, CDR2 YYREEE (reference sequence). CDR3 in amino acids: CASSLYRGANTGELFF. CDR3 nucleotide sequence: TGTGCCAGCAGCCTTTACAGGGGCGCGAACACCGGGGAGCTGTTTTTT. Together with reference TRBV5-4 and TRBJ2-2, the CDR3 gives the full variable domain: ETGVTQSPTHLIKTRGQQVTLRCSSQSGHNTVSWYQQALGQGPQFIFQYYREEENGRGNFPPRFSGLQFPNYSSELNVNALELDDSALYLCASSLYRGANTGELFFGEGSRLTVL.

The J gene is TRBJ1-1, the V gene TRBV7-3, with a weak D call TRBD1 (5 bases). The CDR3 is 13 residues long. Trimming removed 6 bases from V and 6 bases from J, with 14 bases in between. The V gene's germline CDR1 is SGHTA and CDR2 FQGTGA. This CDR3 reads CASRLGGSAEAFF. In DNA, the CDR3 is TGTGCCAGCAGATTGGGGGGGTCTGCTGAAGCTTTCTTT.

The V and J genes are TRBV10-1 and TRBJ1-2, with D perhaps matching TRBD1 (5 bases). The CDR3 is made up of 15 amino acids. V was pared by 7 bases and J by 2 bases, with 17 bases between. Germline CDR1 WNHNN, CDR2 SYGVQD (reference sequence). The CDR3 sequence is CASKQEGGPNYGYTF. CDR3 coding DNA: TGCGCCAGCAAACAGGAGGGAGGGCCCAACTATGGCTACACCTTC.

CDR3 amino acids: CASSRGDRGYYGYTF. The CDR3 DNA reads as TGTGCCAGCAGCCGGGGGGACAGGGGTTACTATGGCTACACCTTC. The J gene is TRBJ1-2, the V gene TRBV7-9; TRBD1 matches 10 bases. Germline CDR1 reads SEHNR; CDR2 reads FQNEAQ (reference sequence). J lost 3 bases, V lost 5 bases, and 6 bases had no gene match. The CDR3 length is 15 residues. The full variable domain, rest sourced from reference TRBV7-9 and TRBJ1-2, is DTGVSQNPRHKITKRGQNVTFRCDPISEHNRLYWYRQTLGQGPEFLTYFQNEAQLEKSRLLSDRFSAERPKGSFSTLEIQRTEQGDSAMYLCASSRGDRGYYGYTFGSGTRLTVV.

CDR3 protein: CASSLEGARSYEQYF. CDR3 nucleotides: TGTGCCAGCAGCTTAGAGGGGGCCCGGTCCTACGAGCAGTACTTC. The V gene is TRBV7-2, the J gene TRBJ2-7; 7 positions agree with TRBD1. The CDR3 extends over 15 amino acids. V lost 1 base and J lost 1; bases outside the gene matches: 4. Per germline, CDR1 SGHTA and CDR2 FQGNSA.

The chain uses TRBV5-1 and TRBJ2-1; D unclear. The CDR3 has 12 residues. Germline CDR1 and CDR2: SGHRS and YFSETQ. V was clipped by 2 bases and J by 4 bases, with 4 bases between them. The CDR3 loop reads CASSFTYNEQFF. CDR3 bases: TGCGCCAGCAGCTTCACATACAATGAGCAGTTCTTC.

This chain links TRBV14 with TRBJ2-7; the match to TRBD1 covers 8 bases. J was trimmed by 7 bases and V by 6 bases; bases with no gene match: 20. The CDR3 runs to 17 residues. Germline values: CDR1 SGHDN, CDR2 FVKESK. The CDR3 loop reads CASRAGGRGPQSREQYF. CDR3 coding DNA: TGTGCCAGCAGGGCCGGAGGCAGGGGGCCTCAATCGCGGGAGCAGTACTTC.

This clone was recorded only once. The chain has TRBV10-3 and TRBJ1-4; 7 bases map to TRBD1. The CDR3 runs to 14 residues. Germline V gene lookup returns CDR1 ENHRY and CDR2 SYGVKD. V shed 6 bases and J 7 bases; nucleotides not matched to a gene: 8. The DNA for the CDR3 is TGTGCCATCAGGGCCGACAGGGCGGGTGAAAAACTGTTTTTT. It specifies CAIRADRAGEKLFF.

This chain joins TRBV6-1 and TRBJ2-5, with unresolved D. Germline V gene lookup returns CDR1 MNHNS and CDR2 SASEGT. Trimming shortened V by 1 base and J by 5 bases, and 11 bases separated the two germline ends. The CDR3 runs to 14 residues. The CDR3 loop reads CASSEDRSSETQYF. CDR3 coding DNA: TGTGCCAGCAGTGAAGACCGGTCCTCGGAGACCCAGTACTTC.

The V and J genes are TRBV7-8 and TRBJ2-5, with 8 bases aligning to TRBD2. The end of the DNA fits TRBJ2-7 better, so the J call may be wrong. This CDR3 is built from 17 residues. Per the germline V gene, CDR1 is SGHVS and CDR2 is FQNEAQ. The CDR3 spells CASSLALAAGDPYEQYF. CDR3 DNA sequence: TGTGCCAGCAGCTTAGCCCTCGCAGCGGGGGATCCTTACGAGCAGTACTTC.

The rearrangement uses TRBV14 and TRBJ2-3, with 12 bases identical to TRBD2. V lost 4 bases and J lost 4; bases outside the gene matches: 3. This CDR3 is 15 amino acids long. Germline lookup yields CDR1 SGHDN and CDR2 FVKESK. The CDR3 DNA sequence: TGTGCCAGCAGCCCGAGACTAGCGGGAGCAGATACGCAGTATTTT. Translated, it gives CASSPRLAGADTQYF.

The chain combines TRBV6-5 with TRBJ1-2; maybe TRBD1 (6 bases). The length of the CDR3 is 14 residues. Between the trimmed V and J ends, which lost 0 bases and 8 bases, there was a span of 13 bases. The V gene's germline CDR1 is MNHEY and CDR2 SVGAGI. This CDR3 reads CASSYSRGPGGYTF. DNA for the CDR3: TGTGCCAGCAGTTACTCGCGGGGGCCGGGCGGCTACACCTTC.

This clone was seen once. DNA of the CDR3: TGTGCCAGCAGCGGGACATATAGCTCCTACGAGCAGTACTTC. It codes for CASSGTYSSYEQYF. The rearrangement uses TRBV7-9 and TRBJ2-7; possible D gene TRBD1, 6 bases. Germline-derived CDR1 and CDR2 are SEHNR and FQNEAQ (reference sequence). V lost 5 bases and J 0 bases, leaving 11 bases between the germline ends. The CDR3 contains 14 residues.

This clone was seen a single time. CDR3 DNA: TGCGCCAGCAGCCAAGTAGGAGTTCTCTCTGGAAACACCATATATTTT. This encodes CASSQVGVLSGNTIYF. The chain combines TRBV4-1 with TRBJ1-3; no firm D call. The CDR3 is made up of 16 amino acids. CDR1 and CDR2 (germline): MGHRA, YSYEKL. V dropped 1 base and J dropped 0 bases, with 10 bases sitting between them.

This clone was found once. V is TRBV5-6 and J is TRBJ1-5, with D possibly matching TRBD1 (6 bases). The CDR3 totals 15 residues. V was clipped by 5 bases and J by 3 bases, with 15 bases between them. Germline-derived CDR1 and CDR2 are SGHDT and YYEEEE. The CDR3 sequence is CASRKLGAPNQPQHF. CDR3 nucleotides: TGTGCCAGCAGGAAGCTGGGGGCTCCCAATCAGCCCCAGCATTTT.

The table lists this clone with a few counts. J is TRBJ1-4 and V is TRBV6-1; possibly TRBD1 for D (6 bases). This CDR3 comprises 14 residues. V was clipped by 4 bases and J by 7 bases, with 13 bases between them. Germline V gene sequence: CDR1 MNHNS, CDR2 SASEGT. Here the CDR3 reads CASSGGGAAEKLFF. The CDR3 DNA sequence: TGTGCCAGCAGTGGTGGGGGGGCGGCTGAAAAACTGTTTTTT.

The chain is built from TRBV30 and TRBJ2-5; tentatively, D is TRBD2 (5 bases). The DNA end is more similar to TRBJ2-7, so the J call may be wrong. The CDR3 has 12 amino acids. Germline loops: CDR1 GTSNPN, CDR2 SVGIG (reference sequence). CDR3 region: CAWRDSYYEQYF. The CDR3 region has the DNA TGTGCCTGGAGGGACTCCTACTACGAGCAGTACTTC.

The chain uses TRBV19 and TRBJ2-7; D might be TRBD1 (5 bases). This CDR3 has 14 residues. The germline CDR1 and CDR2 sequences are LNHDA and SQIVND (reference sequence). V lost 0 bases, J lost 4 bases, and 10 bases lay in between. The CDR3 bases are TGTGCCAGTAGTATAGACCCACAGGTTTACGAGCAGTACTTC. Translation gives CASSIDPQVYEQYF.

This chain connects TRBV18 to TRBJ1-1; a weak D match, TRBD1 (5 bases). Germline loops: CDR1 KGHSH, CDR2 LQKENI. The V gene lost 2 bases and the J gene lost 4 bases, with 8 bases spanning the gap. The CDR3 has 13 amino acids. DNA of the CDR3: TGTGCCAGCTCACCAGGGGGGAGCACTGAAGCTTTCTTT. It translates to CASSPGGSTEAFF.

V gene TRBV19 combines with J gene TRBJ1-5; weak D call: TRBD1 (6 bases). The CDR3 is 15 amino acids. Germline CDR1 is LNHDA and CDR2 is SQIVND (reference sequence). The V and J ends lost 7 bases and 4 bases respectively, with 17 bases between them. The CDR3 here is CASTSQGTGNQPQHF. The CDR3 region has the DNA TGTGCCAGTACTTCACAGGGAACGGGGAATCAGCCCCAGCATTTT.

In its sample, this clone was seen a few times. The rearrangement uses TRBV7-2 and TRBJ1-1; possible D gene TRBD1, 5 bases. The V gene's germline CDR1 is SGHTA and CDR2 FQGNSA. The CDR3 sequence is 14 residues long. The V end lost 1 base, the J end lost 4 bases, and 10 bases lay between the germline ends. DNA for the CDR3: TGTGCCAGCAGCTTAGGACAGTGGTTCACTGAAGCTTTCTTT. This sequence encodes CASSLGQWFTEAFF.

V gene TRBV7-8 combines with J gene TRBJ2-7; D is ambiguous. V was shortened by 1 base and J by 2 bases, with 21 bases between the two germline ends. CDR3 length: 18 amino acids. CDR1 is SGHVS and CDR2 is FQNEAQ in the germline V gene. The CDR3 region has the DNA TGTGCCAGCAGCTTAGACCCCTCATTGGCCACCCAAACCTACGAGCAGTACTTC. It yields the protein CASSLDPSLATQTYEQYF.

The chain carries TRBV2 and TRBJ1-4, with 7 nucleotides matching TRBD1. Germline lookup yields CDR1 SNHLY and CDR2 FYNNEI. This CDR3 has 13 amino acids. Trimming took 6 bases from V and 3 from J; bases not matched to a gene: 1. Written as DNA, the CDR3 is TGTGCCAGCAGGACAGGGTCTAATGAAAAACTGTTTTTT. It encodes CASRTGSNEKLFF.

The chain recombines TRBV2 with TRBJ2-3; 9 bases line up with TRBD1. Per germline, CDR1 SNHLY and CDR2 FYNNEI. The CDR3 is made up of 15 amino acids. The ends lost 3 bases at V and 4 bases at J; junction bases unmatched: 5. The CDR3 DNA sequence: TGTGCCAGCAGTGACACAGGGGGCCCGGCAGATACGCAGTATTTT. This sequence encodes CASSDTGGPADTQYF.